This T cell receptor beta chain was sequenced during a study of CD8 T cells in Susac syndrome. Study as a whole: Patients with Susac syndrome who were sequenced included roughly 6 with active disease and roughly 8 in remission.

The CDR3 length is 11 residues. The V end lost 8 bases, the J end lost 6 bases, and 8 bases lay between the germline ends. Of note for this clonotype: The antigen is unknown.

In contrast to the negatively isolated CD8+ and CD4+ T cells, TEMRA cells were FACS-enriched. General study points: An acknowledgment was made by the study that its TCR sequencing and HLA analysis involved relatively few individuals.

Random-hexamer reverse transcription was applied to about 0.45 to 1 ug RNA. Coverage of TCR beta CDR3 amplification by immunoSEQ multiplex PCR extended to 54 Vbeta and 13 Jbeta. In TCRdb, the immunoSEQ multiplex PCR reads were re-called with MiXCR into one record per CDR3 protein. The sample contains some 150,000 distinct CDR3 sequences, more than 85% of which appear only once. The origin of this receptor is a human donor with Susac syndrome. J is TRBJ1-5 and V is TRBV12-3 or TRBV12-4; D gene unclear. The sequenced material came from CD4+ T cells from PBMCs. CDR3 DNA sequence: TGTGCCAGCGGGGAGGCTCAGCCCCAGCATTTT. Translation: CASGEAQPQHF.